The sequence of this T cell receptor (beta chain) was determined in a study of T cell responses to AZD1222 COVID-19 vaccine. The CDR3 is made up of 15 amino acids. The junction had 7 bases not matched to a gene; V was cut back by 8 bases and J by 4 bases. Germline V gene data show CDR1 as MNHEY and CDR2 as SVGAGI. Notes on this clone: Its antigen is not known.

Some clones are missing from TCRdb's copy, which holds only in-frame ones; the method was immunoSEQ multiplex PCR. The table lists more than 120,000 clones, more than 70% of them singletons. Study findings and constraints: Baseline serology detected seropositivity in only five or six AZD1222 recipients. A mostly white British donor set with more females was recruited, and clonal diversity was possibly underestimated.

The clonotype originates from an adult who received the AZD1222 COVID-19 vaccine. The material was peripheral blood, obtained 28 days after the second AZD1222 dose. The rearrangement joins TRBV6-5 to TRBJ2-1; TRBD2 matches 11 bases. The CDR3 nucleotides read TGTGCCAGCTCGGAACTAGCGGGAGTTTACAATGAGCAGTTCTTC. Protein sequence: CASSELAGVYNEQFF.